This T cell receptor beta chain derives from a study of Ad26.COV2.S vaccination and SARS-CoV-2 variants. Overall study context: Recipients of Ad26.COV2.S got it intramuscularly, once or twice 56 days apart.

This table comes from immunoSEQ multiplex PCR, and its TCRdb copy is limited to in-frame clones, with some not included. The table has fewer than 800,000 clones, more than 80% seen once; the top ten hold approximately 1.5%. Treatment meaning: approximately 18 received Ad26.COV2.S at low or high dose, single or two shots; about 5 received placebo; per-sample allocation not given. Sample collection was performed on day 63 after the first vaccine or placebo injection. An 18-55-year-old adult in Boston served as donor. It was Wuhan-strain SARS-CoV-2 spike that the Ad26 vaccine vector expressed. Germline loops: CDR1 MGHRA, CDR2 YSYEKL. J was trimmed by 5 bases and V by 0 bases; bases with no gene match: 7. This CDR3 is built from 16 residues. Study-level results: Breadth measured for non-spike TCRs was similar across vaccine and placebo recipients.

In regard to this clone: Its matching antigen is unknown.

The chain uses TRBV4-1 and TRBJ2-7; TRBD1 aligns across 10 bases. This TCR was sampled from a person between 18 and 65 years old who received the Ad26.COV2.S COVID-19 vaccine or a placebo. The starting material was peripheral blood, obtained in a trial of Ad26.COV2.S vaccine versus placebo. The CDR3 region is CASSQDGGQGIHEQYF. CDR3 nucleotide sequence: TGCGCCAGCAGCCAAGATGGGGGACAGGGGATCCACGAGCAGTACTTC.